This T cell receptor beta chain is from a study of blood T cell repertoires in COVID-19. Study in general: The United States, Italy and Spain supplied acute and convalescent COVID-19 samples. Nucleic acid was either cDNA or gDNA, and it came from T cells, B-cell-depleted T cells, or PBMCs.

As processed by the authors: Amplification of reference gene primers provided the estimated nucleated cell counts. Clones were sequenced by immunoSEQ multiplex PCR, and TCRdb holds only the in-frame ones, with some missing. The V and J calls and clone size are taken from that table; D and trimming were inferred from the DNA. The sample consists of around 150,000 clones, over 60% of them appearing once. The germline V gene has CDR1 MNHEY and CDR2 SMNVEV (reference sequence). Trimming took 4 bases from V and 9 from J; bases not matched to a gene: 12. The CDR3 extends over 15 amino acids. The specimen was peripheral blood. The origin of this receptor is a man in his 60s with acute or convalescent COVID-19. The rearrangement uses TRBV27 and TRBJ2-4, with 7 bases aligning to TRBD1. The DNA of the CDR3 is TGTGCCAGCAGTTCCCTAGGACAGGTGTGGGGCATTCAGTACTTC. This gives the protein CASSSLGQVWGIQYF.